Included here is one TCR beta chain sequence, with context. The data are from a study of blood T cell repertoires in COVID-19. This CDR3 spans 14 amino acids. CDR1 and CDR2 (germline): LGHDT, YNNKEL (reference sequence). Trimming shortened V by 1 base and J by 6 bases, and 12 bases separated the two germline ends. Sequencing used immunoSEQ multiplex PCR; TCRdb keeps in-frame clones, though not all of them. The sample lists about 250,000 clones; over 75% were seen once. Sequenced material: PBMCs or T cells enriched from blood (not recorded which). This TCR was recovered from a woman aged 45 to 65 with acute COVID-19. The chain joins TRBV3-1 (or the pseudogene TRBV3-2) to TRBJ1-1; maybe TRBD1 (6 bases). The CDR3 DNA reads TGTGCCAGCAGCCAAGTGCAGGGGTCCGCTGAAGCTTTCTTT. Its protein product is CASSQVQGSAEAFF.